This T cell receptor (beta chain) was profiled in a study of OX40 agonist ivuxolimab in advanced cancers. A note on the overall study: Ivuxolimab was a fully human IgG2 agonistic monoclonal antibody targeting the costimulatory receptor OX40 (CD134). Of the roughly 51 patients in dose escalation, 19 had hepatocellular carcinoma, some 15 had melanoma, 9 had renal cell carcinoma and 9 had head and neck cancer. Intravenous ivuxolimab was administered to patients every 2 weeks at six dose levels: 0.01, 0.1, 0.3, 1.5, 3 and 10 mg/kg. Peripheral TCRbeta sequencing was intended to test whether TCR sequence diversity was altered and clonal T-cell expansion was caused by ivuxolimab. Prior anti-PD-1, anti-PD-L1 or anti-CTLA-4 therapy was permitted, and approximately 40% of dose-escalation patients had received checkpoint inhibitors. Partial responses were achieved by three dose-escalation patients, of whom one had hepatocellular carcinoma and two had cutaneous melanoma. In the dose-escalation cohort, 70% to 85% of patients were male, and the mean age was roughly 60 years with a range of roughly 20 to 80. The paper reports the monotherapy dose-escalation portion (N of about 52 patients) of the phase I ivuxolimab trial.

The full study reports these points: Low levels of normalized T-cell clonal expansion were also seen in some patients who did not respond. After ivuxolimab, CD8+ T cells had more expanded clones than CD4+ T cells on average. Partial responders in the 0.1-3.0 mg/kg groups had among the lowest normalized peripheral clonal expansion, especially among CD8+ T cells. The antigen specificity of the clonally expanded peripheral T cells was not determined. Clonal expansion of both CD4+ and CD8+ blood T cells was observed from baseline to week 6 at doses 0.1 to 3.0 mg/kg.

Genomic DNA was isolated from the sorted cells so that the TCRbeta CDR3 region could be sequenced. The immunoSEQ Assay was used to sequence the TCRbeta CDR3 regions. TCRdb retrieved this table from immuneACCESS and kept in-frame rearrangements only. Not all clones are present; in checked studies, unresolved V genes account for under half, and no reason is known for the remainder. In all, the sample holds 95,000 to 110,000 clones, and around 90% of those were seen once. The ten largest clones take up about 1.2% of the sample. Worth noting for this clone: The antigen this receptor binds is unknown. The input lacks base qualities; no much larger clone sits a single base away.

Patients with autoimmune disease history or receiving systemic immunosuppression were excluded from the trial. Peripheral blood for TCR sequencing was collected from all dose cohorts at baseline, on cycle 4 day 1, and on cycle 7 day 1. The samples were taken from a phase I, first-in-human, multicenter, open-label dose-escalation trial of ivuxolimab. The trial enrolled adults with locally advanced or metastatic head and neck squamous cell, hepatocellular, melanoma or renal cell carcinoma. Before TCR sequencing, CD4+ and CD8+ T cells were separately sorted from peripheral blood. Source: CD4+ or CD8+ T cells sorted from blood, taken in a trial of the OX40 agonist ivuxolimab. The origin of this receptor is an adult with an advanced solid tumor such as melanoma, head and neck, liver or kidney cancer.

The nucleotide sequence reads TGTGCCACCGGGGGTCAGAACACTGAAGCTTTCTTT. It is translated as CATGGQNTEAFF. Here the chain combines TRBV7-2 and TRBJ1-1, with TRBD1 tentatively as D gene (5 bases match). V is pared back by 10 bases and J by 1 base, with 10 bases lying between the germline termini. There are 12 amino acids in the CDR3, from cysteine to phenylalanine inclusive. Of the read, only the CDR3 DNA is kept; its 36 bases are in frame from base 1. Reading the germline V gene gives CDR1 SGHTA and CDR2 FQGNSA. The entire variable domain, with the stretches around the CDR3 drawn from the reference TRBV7-2 and TRBJ1-1 proteins, is GAGVSQSPSNKVTEKGKDVELRCDPISGHTALYWYRQSLGQGLEFLIYFQGNSAPDKSGLPSDRFSAERTGGSVSTLTIQRTQQEDSAVYLCATGGQNTEAFFGQGTRLTVV.